This TCR beta chain was sequenced in a study of lymphopenia after photon versus proton radiotherapy. Measured with immunoSEQ multiplex PCR; TCRdb has only the in-frame clones, and not every one. The sample includes about 14,000 clones, under 90% seen only once; the top ten take approximately 30%. The CDR3 is 15 amino acids. Trimming cost V 2 bases and J 3 bases, with 11 bases left between them. Germline CDR1 and CDR2: SGHTA and FQGNSA. The sequencing used peripheral blood, collected from a patient treated with photon-based radiotherapy. This sequence joins TRBV7-2 and TRBJ2-1; D is perhaps TRBD1 (5 bases). This clonotype was sampled from a man aged 50-60 years with gastric cancer. CDR3 amino acids: CASSLLGANYNEQFF. For the CDR3, the DNA is TGTGCCAGCAGCTTACTAGGGGCGAACTACAATGAGCAGTTCTTC.